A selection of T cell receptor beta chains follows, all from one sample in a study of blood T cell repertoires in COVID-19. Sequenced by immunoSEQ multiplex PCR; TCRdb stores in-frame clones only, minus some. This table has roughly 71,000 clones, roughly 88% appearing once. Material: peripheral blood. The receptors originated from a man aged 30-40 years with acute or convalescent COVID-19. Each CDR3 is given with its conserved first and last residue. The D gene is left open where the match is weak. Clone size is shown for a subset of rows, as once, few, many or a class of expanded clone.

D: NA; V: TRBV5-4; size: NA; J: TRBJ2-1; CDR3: CASSVKTGHSEQFF; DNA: TGTGCCAGCAGCGTAAAAACAGGCCACAGTGAGCAGTTCTTC
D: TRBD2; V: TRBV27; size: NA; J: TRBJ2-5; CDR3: CASRSSGGTGKTQYF; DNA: TGTGCCAGCAGATCCAGCGGGGGGACTGGAAAGACCCAGTACTTC
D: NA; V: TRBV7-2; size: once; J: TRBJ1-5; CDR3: CASSLALRVPQHF; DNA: TGTGCCAGCAGCTTAGCGCTTCGGGTTCCCCAGCATTTT
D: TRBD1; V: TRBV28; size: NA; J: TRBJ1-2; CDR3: CASSINRGNYGYTF; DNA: TGTGCCAGCAGTATTAACAGGGGAAACTATGGCTACACCTTC
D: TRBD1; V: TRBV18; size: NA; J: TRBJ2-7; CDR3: CASSRGQGITYEQYF; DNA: TGTGCCAGCTCACGCGGACAGGGTATCACCTACGAGCAGTACTTC
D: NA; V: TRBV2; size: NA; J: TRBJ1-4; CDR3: CASSVRQNEKLFF; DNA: TGTGCCAGCAGTGTGCGGCAGAATGAAAAACTGTTTTTT
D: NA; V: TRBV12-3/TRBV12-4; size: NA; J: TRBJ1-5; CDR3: CASRGQTNQPQHF; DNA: TGTGCCAGCAGAGGACAGACCAATCAGCCCCAGCATTTT
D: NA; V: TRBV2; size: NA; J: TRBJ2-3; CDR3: CASSGTRGGGSTDTQYF; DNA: TGTGCCAGCAGTGGGACCCGCGGGGGCGGATCCACAGATACGCAGTATTTT
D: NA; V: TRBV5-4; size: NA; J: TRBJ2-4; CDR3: CASSSVGKNIQYF; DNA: TGTGCCAGCAGTAGCGTAGGCAAAAACATTCAGTACTTC
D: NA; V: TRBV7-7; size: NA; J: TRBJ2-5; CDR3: CASSLARGETQYF; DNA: TGTGCTAGCAGCTTAGCCCGGGGAGAGACCCAGTACTTC
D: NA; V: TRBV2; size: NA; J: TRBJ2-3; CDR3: CASSELAPSTDTQYF; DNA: TGTGCCAGCAGTGAATTAGCACCTAGCACAGATACGCAGTATTTT
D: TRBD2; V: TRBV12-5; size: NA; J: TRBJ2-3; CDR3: CASGSRLAGDTQYF; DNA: TGTGCTAGTGGTTCCCGACTAGCAGGAGATACGCAGTATTTT
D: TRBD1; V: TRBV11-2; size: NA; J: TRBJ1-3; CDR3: CASSFGQGSGNTIYF; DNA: TGTGCCAGCAGCTTCGGACAGGGGTCTGGAAACACCATATATTTT
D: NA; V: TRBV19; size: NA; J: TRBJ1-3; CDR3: CASDSPTGKGNTIYF; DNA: TGTGCCAGTGATTCCCCAACGGGGAAAGGAAACACCATATATTTT
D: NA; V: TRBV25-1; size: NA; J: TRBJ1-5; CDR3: CASSRNRLLNQPQHF; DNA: TGTGCCAGCAGTAGAAACAGGCTCCTCAATCAGCCCCAGCATTTT
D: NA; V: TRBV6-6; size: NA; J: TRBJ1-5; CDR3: CASSLQGDSNQPQHF; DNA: TGTGCCAGCAGTTTACAGGGAGATAGCAATCAGCCCCAGCATTTT
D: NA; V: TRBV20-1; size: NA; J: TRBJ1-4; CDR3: CSASRGEKLFF; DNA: TGCAGTGCTAGTCGAGGTGAAAAACTGTTTTTT